Here is one TCR beta chain with its context. The sample comes from a study of blood T cell repertoires in COVID-19. About the study: Acute and convalescent COVID-19 specimens originated in the United States, Italy and Spain. Sources were T cells, B-cell-depleted T cells, or PBMCs; the material itself was cDNA or gDNA.

Germline lookup yields CDR1 GTSNPN and CDR2 SVGIG (reference sequence). The germline V and J ends were trimmed by 2 bases and 0 bases, with 7 bases remaining between them. This CDR3 contains 13 residues. As originally analysed: Scientists estimated how many nucleated cells there were by amplifying reference gene primers. The method was immunoSEQ multiplex PCR; TCRdb's version includes in-frame clones alone and lacks a portion of them. V and J calls and clone size are given by that table; D and trimming were obtained from the DNA. The table has under 70,000 clones, 80% to 85% seen once. Sample: peripheral blood. This sequence was found in a woman of 80 years or more with acute or convalescent COVID-19. V usage is TRBV30 and J usage is TRBJ1-1; D remains ambiguous. CDR3 bases: TGTGCCTGGAGTACAGCACTGAACACTGAAGCTTTCTTT. Translation: CAWSTALNTEAFF.